The rows below give T cell receptor beta chains drawn from one sample of a study of blood T cell repertoires in COVID-19. Sequenced by immunoSEQ multiplex PCR; TCRdb stores in-frame clones only, minus some. The sample yields 330,000 or so clones, 87% seen once. The sample was PBMCs or T cells enriched from blood (not recorded which). Receptor source: a woman aged 25 to 39 who had recovered from COVID-19. Both conserved end residues are part of each CDR3. Each record gives: J gene, clone size, D gene, V gene, CDR3 protein, CDR3 DNA. The D gene is left open where the match is weak. Clone size is shown for a subset of rows, as once, few, many or a class of expanded clone.

>TRBJ2-5|once|TRBD2|TRBV7-8
CASSLPRTLAGARETQYF
TGTGCCAGCAGCTTACCTAGAACGCTAGCGGGAGCTCGAGAGACCCAGTACTTC
>TRBJ2-7|-|-|TRBV18
CASSPPRDTYEQYF
TGTGCCAGCTCACCACCCCGAGACACCTACGAGCAGTACTTC
>TRBJ2-1|-|-|TRBV7-9
CASSSLLGLNEQFF
TGTGCCAGCAGCTCGCTTCTAGGCTTAAATGAGCAGTTCTTC
>TRBJ1-2|few|-|TRBV9
CASSPQGQRGYTF
TGTGCCAGCAGCCCACAAGGACAAAGGGGCTACACCTTC
>TRBJ2-1|-|-|TRBV20-1
CSASQTSNEQFF
TGCAGTGCTAGTCAGACTAGCAATGAGCAGTTCTTC
>TRBJ2-7|-|-|TRBV29-1
CSVKIPQGPYEQYF
TGCAGCGTAAAAATCCCCCAGGGCCCCTACGAGCAGTACTTC
>TRBJ1-2|-|TRBD1|TRBV9
CASSVVATGGGRNGYTF
TGTGCCAGCAGCGTAGTCGCGACAGGGGGCGGTCGGAATGGCTACACCTTC
>TRBJ1-1|-|-|TRBV28
CASSGQFTEAFF
TGTGCCAGCTCGGGTCAGTTCACTGAAGCTTTCTTT
>TRBJ1-3|-|-|TRBV5-6
CASSYITTGPGNTIYF
TGTGCCAGCAGCTACATAACCACAGGTCCTGGAAACACCATATATTTT
>TRBJ1-2|-|TRBD1|TRBV19
CACLRDRSGYTF
TGTGCCTGCCTTAGGGACAGGAGTGGCTACACCTTC
>TRBJ1-4|-|-|TRBV28
CASTDPTVLNEKLFF
TGTGCCAGCACCGACCCGACAGTTTTGAATGAAAAACTGTTTTTT
>TRBJ2-7|-|-|TRBV2
CADSTGTYEQYF
TGTGCCGACTCGACGGGAACGTACGAGCAGTACTTC
>TRBJ1-2|-|TRBD1|TRBV27
CASRRGSDRVSRGYTF
TGTGCCAGCAGAAGGGGATCGGACAGGGTTTCACGGGGCTACACCTTC
>TRBJ2-3|-|TRBD1|TRBV3-1/TRBV3-2
CASSREDREDTQYF
TGTGCCAGCAGCCGAGAGGACAGGGAGGATACGCAGTATTTT
>TRBJ2-5|-|TRBD2|TRBV5-1
CASSLALADLGETQYF
TGCGCCAGCAGCTTGGCACTAGCGGACTTGGGAGAGACCCAGTACTTC
>TRBJ2-7|-|-|TRBV18
CASSPPSSVYEQYF
TGTGCCAGCTCACCACCAAGCAGCGTCTACGAGCAGTACTTC
>TRBJ2-1|-|-|TRBV6-5
CASRRGGLNEQFF
TGTGCCAGCAGAAGGGGGGGTTTGAATGAGCAGTTCTTC
>TRBJ2-7|-|TRBD2|TRBV10-1
CASSEGTSRSYEQYF
TGCGCCAGCAGTGAGGGGACTAGCAGGTCCTACGAGCAGTACTTC
>TRBJ2-3|-|-|TRBV7-3
CASSSYVPDTQYF
TGTGCCAGCAGCTCCTATGTGCCAGATACGCAGTATTTT
>TRBJ2-7|-|-|TRBV4-1
CASSQVPGTFHEQYF
TGCGCCAGCAGCCAAGTGCCAGGCACGTTCCACGAGCAGTACTTC
>TRBJ1-3|-|-|TRBV3-1/TRBV3-2
CASSQDHGGALGGNTIYF
TGTGCCAGCAGCCAAGATCATGGAGGGGCTTTAGGAGGAAACACCATATATTTT
>TRBJ2-7|-|-|TRBV5-1
CASSLRMETYEQYF
TGCGCCAGCAGCTTGAGGATGGAGACCTACGAGCAGTACTTC
>TRBJ2-7|-|-|TRBV3-1/TRBV3-2
CASSQDTSTSYEQYF
TGTGCCAGCAGCCAAGACACTTCCACCTCCTACGAGCAGTACTTC
>TRBJ2-1|once|TRBD2|TRBV19
CASSSSGRGTRTNEQFF
TGTGCCAGTAGTTCTAGCGGGAGGGGAACGAGAACAAATGAGCAGTTCTTC
>TRBJ2-3|-|TRBD2|TRBV2
CASHRRESADTQYF
TGTGCCAGCCACCGGCGGGAGAGCGCAGATACGCAGTATTTT
>TRBJ2-7|-|-|TRBV6-5
CASSTTGTYEQYF
TGTGCCAGCAGTACCACTGGTACCTACGAGCAGTACTTC
>TRBJ2-5|many|TRBD1|TRBV5-1
CASTGTAKETQYF
TGCGCCAGCACCGGGACAGCGAAAGAGACCCAGTACTTC
>TRBJ1-6|-|-|TRBV9
CASTTGFNSPLHF
TGTGCCAGCACCACAGGGTTTAATTCACCCCTCCACTTT
>TRBJ1-1|-|-|TRBV19
CASTLGGNTEAFF
TGTGCCAGTACCCTCGGGGGGAACACTGAAGCTTTCTTT
>TRBJ1-2|-|-|TRBV10-2
CASSEAGNGYTF
TGCGCCAGCAGTGAAGCAGGGAACGGCTACACCTTC
>TRBJ1-5|-|TRBD1|TRBV4-1
CASSQGFHIGTGEQPQHF
TGCGCCAGCAGCCAAGGATTCCACATTGGGACAGGGGAACAGCCCCAGCATTTT
>TRBJ2-7|-|TRBD2|TRBV5-1
CASSLTSGSIDEQYF
TGCGCCAGCAGCTTGACTAGCGGGAGTATCGACGAGCAGTACTTC
>TRBJ2-7|-|TRBD2|TRBV7-2
CASSLGLAEYEQYF
TGTGCCAGCAGCTTGGGACTAGCGGAATACGAGCAGTACTTC
>TRBJ2-7|-|TRBD2|TRBV18
CASSPAGVGPYEQYF
TGTGCCAGCTCTCCGGCGGGAGTCGGTCCCTACGAGCAGTACTTC
>TRBJ2-4|-|TRBD2|TRBV6-2/TRBV6-3
CASSRSGGKNIQYF
TGTGCCAGCAGCCGCTCGGGAGGCAAAAACATTCAGTACTTC
>TRBJ1-1|-|-|TRBV9
CASTQGGGSTEAFF
TGTGCCAGCACCCAAGGCGGGGGATCCACTGAAGCTTTCTTT
>TRBJ1-2|-|TRBD1|TRBV25-1
CASSQKGRGHGYTF
TGTGCCAGCAGCCAGAAGGGCAGGGGGCACGGCTACACCTTC
>TRBJ1-2|once|-|TRBV28
CASSLTDRGGYTF
TGTGCCAGCAGTTTAACAGACAGAGGCGGCTACACCTTC
>TRBJ2-7|-|-|TRBV4-1
CASSQGDRYYEQYF
TGCGCCAGCAGCCAAGGAGACAGATACTACGAGCAGTACTTC
>TRBJ1-2|-|-|TRBV4-2
CASSQVAGDYGYTF
TGTGCCAGCAGCCAAGTGGCAGGGGATTATGGCTACACCTTC
>TRBJ2-7|-|-|TRBV12-3/TRBV12-4
CASSLGGGSEYF
TGTGCCAGCAGTTTAGGTGGAGGCTCGGAGTACTTC
>TRBJ1-6|-|-|TRBV28
CASLSSYNSPLHF
TGTGCCAGCCTCAGCTCCTATAATTCACCCCTCCACTTT
>TRBJ1-1|-|TRBD1|TRBV5-1
CASSFSGTVMNTEAFF
TGCGCCAGCAGCTTTTCCGGGACAGTCATGAACACTGAAGCTTTCTTT
>TRBJ1-5|-|TRBD1|TRBV28
CASSLGQGAGLGNQPQHF
TGTGCCAGCAGTTTGGGACAGGGGGCCGGTTTGGGCAATCAGCCCCAGCATTTT
>TRBJ1-2|once|-|TRBV29-1
CSVEAVDGYTF
TGCAGCGTTGAAGCAGTGGATGGCTACACCTTC